Listed below are T cell receptor beta chains from one sample, sequenced in a study of blood T cell repertoires in COVID-19. Data came from immunoSEQ multiplex PCR; TCRdb stores just in-frame clones and leaves some out. Here the sample spans fewer than 200,000 clones, 65% to 85% being singletons. The sample consisted of PBMCs or T cells enriched from blood (not recorded which). The receptors were sampled from a woman aged 45 to 65 in a cohort exposed to, infected with or recovered from COVID-19 (not recorded which). CDR3s include the opening cysteine and the closing phenylalanine or tryptophan. The order of the fields is clone size, J gene, D gene, CDR3 length, V gene, CDR3 protein, CDR3 DNA. D genes are given only for firm matches. Where a row states a size, it is once, few, many or the class of an expanded clone; other rows omit it.

>-|TRBJ1-2|TRBD1|13|TRBV5-5
CASSLEGANGYTF
TGTGCCAGCAGCTTGGAGGGGGCTAATGGCTACACCTTC
>few|TRBJ1-1|-|13|TRBV6-5
CASVQGKTTEAFF
TGTGCCAGCGTCCAGGGGAAGACGACTGAAGCTTTCTTT
>-|TRBJ1-5|TRBD1|14|TRBV7-9
CASSQQGANQPQHF
TGTGCCAGCAGCCAACAGGGGGCGAATCAGCCCCAGCATTTT
>-|TRBJ2-7|-|13|TRBV7-3
CASRQRTSYEQYF
TGTGCCAGCCGGCAGCGAACCTCCTACGAGCAGTACTTC
>-|TRBJ2-1|TRBD2|16|TRBV19
CASSIDTSGRANEQFF
TGTGCCAGTAGTATAGATACTAGCGGGAGGGCCAATGAGCAGTTCTTC
>-|TRBJ2-3|-|14|TRBV29-1
CSAILALSTDTQYF
TGCAGCGCTATCCTAGCCCTTAGCACAGATACGCAGTATTTT
>few|TRBJ2-7|-|12|TRBV2
CASRLDFYEQYF
TGTGCCAGCAGATTGGACTTCTACGAGCAGTACTTC
>-|TRBJ1-2|-|14|TRBV5-1
CASSSPREGNGYTF
TGCGCCAGCAGCTCCCCGAGGGAAGGGAACGGCTACACCTTC
>-|TRBJ2-7|-|15|TRBV5-6
CASSLGQVWNYEQYF
TGTGCCAGCAGCTTGGGGCAGGTTTGGAACTACGAGCAGTACTTC
>-|TRBJ1-1|-|12|TRBV29-1
CSVQNKNTEAFF
TGCAGCGTTCAGAACAAGAACACTGAAGCTTTCTTT
>-|TRBJ1-4|TRBD1|15|TRBV11-2
CASSAFGDSDEKLFF
TGTGCCAGCAGCGCCTTTGGGGACAGCGATGAAAAACTGTTTTTT
>-|TRBJ2-1|TRBD1|14|TRBV19
CATNRGDSYNEQFF
TGTGCCACAAACAGGGGTGACTCCTACAATGAGCAGTTCTTC
>-|TRBJ2-5|TRBD2|16|TRBV28
CASTTHSGGGPGTQYF
TGTGCCAGCACTACTCATAGCGGGGGGGGTCCGGGGACCCAGTACTTC
>-|TRBJ2-3|TRBD2|14|TRBV3-1/TRBV3-2
CASSQGGGLGTQYF
TGTGCCAGCAGCCAAGGCGGGGGATTGGGTACGCAGTATTTT
>-|TRBJ1-3|-|14|TRBV28
CASTADSSGNTIYF
TGTGCCAGCACCGCGGACAGCTCTGGAAACACCATATATTTT
>-|TRBJ2-7|-|14|TRBV5-1
CASSPDAGRNEQYF
TGCGCCAGCAGCCCTGACGCGGGAAGGAACGAGCAGTACTTC
>-|TRBJ2-7|-|14|TRBV25-1
CASTPRDSSYEQYF
TGTGCCAGCACACCGCGGGACAGCTCCTACGAGCAGTACTTC
>-|TRBJ1-1|-|15|TRBV4-1
CASSQEETGNTEAFF
TGCGCCAGCAGCCAAGAAGAGACAGGAAACACTGAAGCTTTCTTT